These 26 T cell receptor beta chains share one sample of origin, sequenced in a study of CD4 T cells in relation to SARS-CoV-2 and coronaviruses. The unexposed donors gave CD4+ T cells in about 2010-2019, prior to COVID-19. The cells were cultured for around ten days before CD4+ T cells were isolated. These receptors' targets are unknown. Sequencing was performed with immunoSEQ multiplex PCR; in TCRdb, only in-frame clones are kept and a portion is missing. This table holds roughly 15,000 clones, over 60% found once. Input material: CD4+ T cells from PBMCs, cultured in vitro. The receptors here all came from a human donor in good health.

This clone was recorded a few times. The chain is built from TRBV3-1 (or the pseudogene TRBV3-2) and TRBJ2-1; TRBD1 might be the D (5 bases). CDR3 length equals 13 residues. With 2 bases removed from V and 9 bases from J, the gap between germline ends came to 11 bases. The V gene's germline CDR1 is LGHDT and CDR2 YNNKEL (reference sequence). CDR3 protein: CASSQQGGREQFF. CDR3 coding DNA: TGTGCCAGCAGCCAACAGGGTGGACGTGAGCAGTTCTTC.

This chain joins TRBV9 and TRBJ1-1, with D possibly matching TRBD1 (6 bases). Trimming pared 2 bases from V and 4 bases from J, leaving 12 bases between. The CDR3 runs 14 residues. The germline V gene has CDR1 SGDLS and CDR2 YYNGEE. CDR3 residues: CASSVGQQLTEAFF. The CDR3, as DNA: TGTGCCAGCAGCGTTGGACAGCAGCTCACTGAAGCTTTCTTT.

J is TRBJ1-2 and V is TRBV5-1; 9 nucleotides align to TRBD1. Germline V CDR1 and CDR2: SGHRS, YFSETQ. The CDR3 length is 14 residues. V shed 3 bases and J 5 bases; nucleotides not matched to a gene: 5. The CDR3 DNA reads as TGCGCCAGCAGCTACGACAGGGGGTTATATGGCTACACCTTC. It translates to CASSYDRGLYGYTF.

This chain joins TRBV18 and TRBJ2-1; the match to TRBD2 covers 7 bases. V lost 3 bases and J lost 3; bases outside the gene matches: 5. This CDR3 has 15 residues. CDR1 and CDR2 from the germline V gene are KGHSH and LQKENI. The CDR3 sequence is CASSPMGGGYNEQFF. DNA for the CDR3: TGTGCCAGCTCACCCATGGGCGGGGGCTACAATGAGCAGTTCTTC.

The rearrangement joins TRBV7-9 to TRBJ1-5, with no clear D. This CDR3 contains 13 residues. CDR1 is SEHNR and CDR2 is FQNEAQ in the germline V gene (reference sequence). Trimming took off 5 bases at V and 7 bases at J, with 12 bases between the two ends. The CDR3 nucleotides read TGTGCCAGCAGCCCATCGGTCAGCCAGCCCCAGCATTTT. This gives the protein CASSPSVSQPQHF.

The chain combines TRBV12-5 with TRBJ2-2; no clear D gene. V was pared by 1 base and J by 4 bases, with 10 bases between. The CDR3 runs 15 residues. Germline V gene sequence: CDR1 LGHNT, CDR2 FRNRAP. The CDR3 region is CASGLGRFLTGELFF. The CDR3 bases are TGTGCTAGTGGTTTGGGACGGTTTCTCACCGGGGAGCTGTTTTTT.

The CDR3: CASSIARAGDSPLHF. CDR3 coding DNA: TGTGCCAGTAGTATAGCCCGTGCAGGGGATTCACCCCTCCACTTT. The chain joins TRBV19 to TRBJ1-6, with D maybe TRBD1 (6 bases). Germline values: CDR1 LNHDA, CDR2 SQIVND (reference sequence). The CDR3 extends over 15 amino acids. V lost 1 base and J lost 8, with 12 bases in between. Filled out from reference TRBV19 and TRBJ1-6, the complete variable domain reads DGGITQSPKYLFRKEGQNVTLSCEQNLNHDAMYWYRQDPGQGLRLIYYSQIVNDFQKGDIAEGYSVSREKKESFPLTVTSAQKNPTAFYLCASSIARAGDSPLHFGNGTRLTVT.

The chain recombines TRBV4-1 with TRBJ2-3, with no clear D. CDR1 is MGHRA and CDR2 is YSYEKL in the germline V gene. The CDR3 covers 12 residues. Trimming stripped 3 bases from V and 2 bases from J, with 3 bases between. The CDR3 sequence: CASSHLTDTQYF. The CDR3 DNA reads TGCGCCAGCAGCCACCTCACAGATACGCAGTATTTT.

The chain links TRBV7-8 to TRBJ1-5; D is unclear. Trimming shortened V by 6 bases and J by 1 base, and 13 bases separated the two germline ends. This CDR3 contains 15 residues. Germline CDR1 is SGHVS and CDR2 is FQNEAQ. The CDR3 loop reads CASSRLPGSNQPQHF. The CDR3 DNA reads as TGTGCCAGCAGTCGTCTTCCGGGCAGCAATCAGCCCCAGCATTTT.

In nucleotides, the CDR3 is TGTGCCAGCAGTCCTTTGGCTGGGTTTGAAAAACTGTTTTTT. It codes for CASSPLAGFEKLFF. The V gene is TRBV21-1, the J gene TRBJ1-4. TRBV21-1 constitutes a pseudogene. The CDR3 loop spans 14 amino acids.

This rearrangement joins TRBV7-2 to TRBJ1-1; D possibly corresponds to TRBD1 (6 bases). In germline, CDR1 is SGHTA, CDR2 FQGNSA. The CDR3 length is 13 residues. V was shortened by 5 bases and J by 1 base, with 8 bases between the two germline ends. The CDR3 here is CASSRQENTEAFF. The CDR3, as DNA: TGTGCCAGCAGCCGACAGGAGAACACTGAAGCTTTCTTT.

The CDR3 region has the DNA TGTGCCACCAGTGCTACTAGCGGGAGCGGAGAGACCCAGTACTTC. Translating gives CATSATSGSGETQYF. This chain uses TRBV24-1 with TRBJ2-5; TRBD2 matches 11 bases. V lost 5 bases, J lost 4 bases, and 5 bases stayed unmatched. CDR3 length equals 15 residues. Germline-derived CDR1 and CDR2 are KGHDR and SFDVKD.

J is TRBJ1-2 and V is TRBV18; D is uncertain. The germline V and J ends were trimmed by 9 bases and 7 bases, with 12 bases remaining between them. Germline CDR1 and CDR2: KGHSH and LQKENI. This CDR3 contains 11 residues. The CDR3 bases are TGTGCCAGTACGGGGTATACTGGCTACACCTTC. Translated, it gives CASTGYTGYTF.

The CDR3 spells CASNLMRGGFGEQYF. As DNA, the CDR3 is TGTGCCAGCAATCTCATGAGGGGGGGCTTCGGCGAGCAGTACTTC. The chain recombines TRBV6-5 with TRBJ2-7; D might be TRBD2 (7 bases). Deletions cut 7 bases from V and 6 bases from J, with 22 bases between. The CDR3 is made up of 15 amino acids. Per the germline V gene, CDR1 is MNHEY and CDR2 is SVGAGI.

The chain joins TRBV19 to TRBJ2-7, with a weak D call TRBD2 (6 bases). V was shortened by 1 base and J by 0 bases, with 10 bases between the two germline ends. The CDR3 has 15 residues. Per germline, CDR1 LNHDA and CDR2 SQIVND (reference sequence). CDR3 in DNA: TGTGCCAGTAGTATAGGGGCGGGACTCTCCTACGAGCAGTACTTC. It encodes CASSIGAGLSYEQYF. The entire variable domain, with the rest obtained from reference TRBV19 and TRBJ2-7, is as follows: DGGITQSPKYLFRKEGQNVTLSCEQNLNHDAMYWYRQDPGQGLRLIYYSQIVNDFQKGDIAEGYSVSREKKESFPLTVTSAQKNPTAFYLCASSIGAGLSYEQYFGPGTRLTVT.

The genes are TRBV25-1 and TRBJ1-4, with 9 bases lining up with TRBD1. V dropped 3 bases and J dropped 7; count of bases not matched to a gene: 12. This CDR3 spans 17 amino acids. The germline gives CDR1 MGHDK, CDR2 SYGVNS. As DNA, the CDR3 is TGTGCCAGCAGTGAGATTCAAACACAGGGGGCAGGTGAAAAACTGTTTTTT. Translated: CASSEIQTQGAGEKLFF.

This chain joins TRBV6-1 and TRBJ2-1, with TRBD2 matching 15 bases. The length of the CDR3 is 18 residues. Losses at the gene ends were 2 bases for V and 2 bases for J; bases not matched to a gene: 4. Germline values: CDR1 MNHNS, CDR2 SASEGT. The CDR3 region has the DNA TGTGCCAGCAGTGAACAGGGGACTAGCGGGGGGCCCTACAATGAGCAGTTCTTC. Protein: CASSEQGTSGGPYNEQFF.

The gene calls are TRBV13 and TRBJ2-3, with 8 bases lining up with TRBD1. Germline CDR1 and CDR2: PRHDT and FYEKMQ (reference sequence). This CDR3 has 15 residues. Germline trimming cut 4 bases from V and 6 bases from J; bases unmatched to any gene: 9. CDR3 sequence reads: CASSWRTGGPDTQYF. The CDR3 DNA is TGTGCCAGCAGCTGGCGCACAGGGGGTCCGGATACGCAGTATTTT.

CDR3 in DNA: TGTGCCAGCAGCTTAGCCTGGAGTCAAGTCTCTGAAGCTTTCTTT. Amino acids: CASSLAWSQVSEAFF. The chain joins TRBV7-2 to TRBJ1-1; D is ambiguous. This CDR3 has 15 residues. CDR1 is SGHTA, CDR2 FQGNSA, per germline. Trimming took 0 bases from V and 6 from J, leaving 14 bases between them.

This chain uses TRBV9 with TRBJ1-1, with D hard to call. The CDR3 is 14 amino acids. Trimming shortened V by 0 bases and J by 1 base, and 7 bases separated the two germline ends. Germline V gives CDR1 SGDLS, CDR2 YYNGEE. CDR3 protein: CASSVDHWNTEAFF. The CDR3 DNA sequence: TGTGCCAGCAGCGTAGATCACTGGAACACTGAAGCTTTCTTT.

CDR3 nucleotides: TGCAGCGTTGAATACAGTATGAACACTGAAGCTTTCTTT. This encodes CSVEYSMNTEAFF. This rearrangement joins TRBV29-1 to TRBJ1-1; D remains unclear. The germline V and J ends were trimmed by 2 bases and 0 bases, with 7 bases remaining between them. Germline V gene lookup returns CDR1 SQVTM and CDR2 ANQGSEA. CDR3 length: 13 residues.

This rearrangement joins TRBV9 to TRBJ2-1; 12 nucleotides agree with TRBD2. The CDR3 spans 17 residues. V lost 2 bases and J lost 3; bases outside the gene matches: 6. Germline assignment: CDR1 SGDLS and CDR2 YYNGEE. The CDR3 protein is CASSVTSGGDYYNEQFF. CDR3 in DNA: TGTGCCAGCAGCGTGACTAGCGGGGGAGACTACTACAATGAGCAGTTCTTC.

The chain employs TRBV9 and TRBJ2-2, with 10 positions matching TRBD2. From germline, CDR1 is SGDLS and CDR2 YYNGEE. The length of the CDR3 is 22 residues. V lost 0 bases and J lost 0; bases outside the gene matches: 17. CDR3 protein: CASSVAGKREGLTRPNTGELFF. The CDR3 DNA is TGTGCCAGCAGCGTAGCTGGGAAGCGGGAGGGTTTAACGCGGCCGAACACCGGGGAGCTGTTTTTT.

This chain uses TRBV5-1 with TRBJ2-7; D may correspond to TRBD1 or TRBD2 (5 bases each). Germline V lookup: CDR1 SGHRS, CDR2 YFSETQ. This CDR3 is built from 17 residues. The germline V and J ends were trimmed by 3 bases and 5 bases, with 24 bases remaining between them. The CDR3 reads CASSWGLEGFRGDEQYF. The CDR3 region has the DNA TGCGCCAGCAGCTGGGGTCTTGAGGGGTTCCGAGGGGACGAGCAGTACTTC.

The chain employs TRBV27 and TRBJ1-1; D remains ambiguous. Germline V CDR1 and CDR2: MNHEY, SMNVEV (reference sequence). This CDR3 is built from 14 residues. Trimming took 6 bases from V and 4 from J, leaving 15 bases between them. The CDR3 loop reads CASSKIMFSTEAFF. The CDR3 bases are TGTGCCAGCAGCAAAATTATGTTCAGCACTGAAGCTTTCTTT.

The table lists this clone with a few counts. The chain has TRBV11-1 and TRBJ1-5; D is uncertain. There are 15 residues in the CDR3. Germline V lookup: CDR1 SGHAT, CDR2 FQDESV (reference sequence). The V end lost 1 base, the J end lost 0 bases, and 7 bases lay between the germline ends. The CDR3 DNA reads TGTGCCAGCAGCTTAGGGCCGGGTAGCAATCAGCCCCAGCATTTT. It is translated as CASSLGPGSNQPQHF.